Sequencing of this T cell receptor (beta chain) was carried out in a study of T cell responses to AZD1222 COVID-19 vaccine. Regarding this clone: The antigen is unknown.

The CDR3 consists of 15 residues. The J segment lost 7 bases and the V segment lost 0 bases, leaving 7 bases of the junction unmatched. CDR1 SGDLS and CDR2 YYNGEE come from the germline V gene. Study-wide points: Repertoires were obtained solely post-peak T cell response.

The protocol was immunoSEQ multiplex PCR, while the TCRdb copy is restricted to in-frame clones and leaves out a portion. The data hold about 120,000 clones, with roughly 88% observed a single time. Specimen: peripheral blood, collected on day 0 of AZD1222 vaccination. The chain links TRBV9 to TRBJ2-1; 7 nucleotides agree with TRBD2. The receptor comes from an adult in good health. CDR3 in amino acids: CASSVGKRGSNEQFF. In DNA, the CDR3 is TGTGCCAGCAGCGTAGGAAAGCGGGGATCGAATGAGCAGTTCTTC.